A single sample is the source of the 23 T cell receptor beta chains below, sequenced in a study of blood T cell repertoires in COVID-19 (dated by TCRdb to 2018 to 2020). Library preparation used the immunoSEQ multiplex PCR assay. Held by TCRdb, this immuneACCESS table contains in-frame sequences only and omits some clones. Under half of the omission traces to an unresolved V gene where checked; the cause of the rest is unknown. This sample is represented by about 140,000 clones; more than 80% of them were singletons. The top ten clones comprise roughly 9% of the sample. Sequenced sample: peripheral blood. The receptors were gathered from a woman of 80 years or more in a cohort sampled during active or convalescent COVID-19.

This sequence joins TRBV29-1 and TRBJ2-5, with 9 positions matching TRBD1. V was pared by 5 bases and J by 3 bases, with 10 bases of the junction left unmatched. The CDR3 contains 15 residues. Germline-derived CDR1 and CDR2 are SQVTM and ANQGSEA. The CDR3 reads CSVTTGTGYEETQYF. CDR3 in DNA: TGCAGCGTTACAACCGGGACAGGGTATGAAGAGACCCAGTACTTC.

This clone has a single count. The chain combines TRBV5-6 with TRBJ1-5; D not certain. The V gene's germline CDR1 is SGHDT and CDR2 YYEEEE. The V end lost 4 bases, the J end lost 6 bases, and 11 bases lay between the germline ends. There are 13 residues in the CDR3. Here the CDR3 reads CASSRRRIQPQHF. In DNA form, the CDR3 reads TGTGCCAGCAGCCGAAGGAGGATTCAGCCCCAGCATTTT.

The chain links TRBV18 to TRBJ1-1, with 7 bases lining up with TRBD1. With 3 bases clipped from V and 5 bases from J, the junction kept 6 bases outside the gene matches. From germline, CDR1 is KGHSH and CDR2 LQKENI. The CDR3 length is 14 residues. The CDR3 DNA is TGTGCCAGCTCACCTGGGACAGATCGTACTGAAGCTTTCTTT. Its translation is CASSPGTDRTEAFF.

The chain recombines TRBV7-2 with TRBJ1-6; no clear D. This CDR3 has 13 amino acids. CDR1 and CDR2 (germline): SGHTA, FQGNSA. V gave up 6 bases and J gave up 3 bases, with 6 bases separating them. The DNA of the CDR3 is TGTGCCAGCAGAGCGGGCTATAATTCACCCCTCCACTTT. As protein: CASRAGYNSPLHF.

The chain uses TRBV4-3 and TRBJ1-4; D gene unclear. The germline V and J ends were trimmed by 1 base and 6 bases, with 12 bases remaining between them. The CDR3 is made up of 15 amino acids. Germline values: CDR1 LGHNA, CDR2 YSLEER. In DNA, the CDR3 is TGCGCCAGCAGCCAAGCTCCAGGCTCGGATGAAAAACTGTTTTTT. It codes for CASSQAPGSDEKLFF.

The V call is TRBV19, the J call TRBJ1-2; D gene uncertain. This CDR3 spans 15 amino acids. Trimming stripped 9 bases from V and 2 bases from J, with 19 bases between. CDR1 is LNHDA and CDR2 is SQIVND in the germline V gene (reference sequence). The CDR3 DNA sequence: TGTGCCAGGAGAAGCAGCGGGATGATAAACTATGGCTACACCTTC. It specifies CARRSSGMINYGYTF.

The chain has TRBV7-2 and TRBJ1-1, with TRBD1 matching 7 bases. The CDR3 is 13 amino acids. Germline V gene lookup returns CDR1 SGHTA and CDR2 FQGNSA. The trim removed 4 bases at V and 5 bases at J, leaving 4 bases unmatched. CDR3 sequence reads: CASSSTGVTEAFF. CDR3 sequence (DNA): TGTGCCAGCAGCTCAACAGGGGTAACTGAAGCTTTCTTT.

The J gene is TRBJ1-2, the V gene TRBV14; maybe TRBD1 (6 bases). Germline assignment: CDR1 SGHDN and CDR2 FVKESK. Trimming cost V 1 base and J 9 bases, with 18 bases left between them. The CDR3 has 15 residues. CDR3 sequence (DNA): TGTGCCAGCAGCCAAGGGGGATACAGGGCTTTTAGCTACACCTTC. Amino acid sequence: CASSQGGYRAFSYTF.

The V call is TRBV29-1, the J call TRBJ2-3; D perhaps matches TRBD2 (5 bases). Germline CDR1 and CDR2: SQVTM and ANQGSEA. Trimming shortened V by 7 bases and J by 0 bases, and 11 bases separated the two germline ends. This CDR3 spans 13 amino acids. CDR3 loop: CSALRDSTDTQYF. CDR3 DNA sequence: TGCAGCGCTTTACGGGATAGCACAGATACGCAGTATTTT.

The chain employs TRBV5-1 and TRBJ1-1; D is uncertain. Trimming pared 4 bases from V and 1 base from J, leaving 14 bases between. Germline values: CDR1 SGHRS, CDR2 YFSETQ. The CDR3 has 15 residues. As DNA, the CDR3 is TGCGCCAGCAGCCCGCCGGGGTCGGGGAACACTGAAGCTTTCTTT. Its translation: CASSPPGSGNTEAFF.

J is TRBJ2-3 and V is TRBV5-4, with TRBD2 matching over 8 bases. V trimming: 0 bases; J trimming: 6 bases; junction bases outside the gene matches: 6. Germline V gene lookup returns CDR1 SGHNT and CDR2 YYREEE (reference sequence). The CDR3 consists of 15 residues. The CDR3 DNA follows: TGTGCCAGCAGCTTGGCGGGGGGGATTGTTGATACGCAGTATTTT. Amino acid sequence: CASSLAGGIVDTQYF.

The chain uses TRBV4-1 and TRBJ2-3; no definite D call. Germline values: CDR1 MGHRA, CDR2 YSYEKL. Deletions cut 6 bases from V and 6 bases from J, with 13 bases between. The CDR3 consists of 13 residues. As DNA, the CDR3 is TGCGCCAGCAGTCGGATAGCTGGCGATACGCAGTATTTT. It specifies CASSRIAGDTQYF.

This sequence joins TRBV19 and TRBJ1-5; TRBD1 matches 7 bases. Trimming removed 3 bases from V and 0 bases from J; junction bases left unmatched: 8. CDR3 length: 17 amino acids. Germline V gene lookup returns CDR1 LNHDA and CDR2 SQIVND (reference sequence). The CDR3 DNA reads as TGTGCCAGTAGTATGGCACAGGGGCCTAATAGCAATCAGCCCCAGCATTTT. Translated, it gives CASSMAQGPNSNQPQHF. Variable domain in full (rest from reference TRBV19 and TRBJ1-5): DGGITQSPKYLFRKEGQNVTLSCEQNLNHDAMYWYRQDPGQGLRLIYYSQIVNDFQKGDIAEGYSVSREKKESFPLTVTSAQKNPTAFYLCASSMAQGPNSNQPQHFGDGTRLSIL.

This chain joins TRBV6-5 and TRBJ2-1, with 8 bases lining up with TRBD1. The germline CDR1 and CDR2 sequences are MNHEY and SVGAGI. Trimming cost V 6 bases and J 4 bases; bases outside gene matches: 8. CDR3 size: 15 residues. The CDR3 nucleotides are TGTGCCAGCAGCTTAACCGGGACAGGATACAATGAGCAGTTCTTC. It yields the protein CASSLTGTGYNEQFF.

The chain has TRBV5-4 and TRBJ1-2; TRBD1 might be the D (5 bases). Trimming shortened V by 0 bases and J by 5 bases, and 14 bases separated the two germline ends. Germline values: CDR1 SGHNT, CDR2 YYREEE (reference sequence). This CDR3 is built from 15 residues. The CDR3 DNA is TGTGCCAGCAGCTTGGGCCCGGGGGGTCCGTATGGCTACACCTTC. It encodes CASSLGPGGPYGYTF.

This chain joins TRBV5-1 and TRBJ2-5; 8 nucleotides align to TRBD2. The V segment lost 5 bases and the J segment 3 bases; nucleotides outside the gene matches: 12. Germline assignment: CDR1 SGHRS and CDR2 YFSETQ. CDR3 length equals 16 residues. This CDR3 is CASSSSPGGREETQYF. The DNA of the CDR3 is TGCGCCAGCAGTTCCTCCCCGGGGGGGCGGGAAGAGACCCAGTACTTC.

The chain is built from TRBV6-5 and TRBJ2-6, with 8 bases fitting TRBD1. J lost 2 bases, V lost 6 bases, and 3 bases had no gene match. This CDR3 is 15 amino acids long. Per the germline V gene, CDR1 is MNHEY and CDR2 is SVGAGI. CDR3 DNA sequence: TGTGCCAGCAGCGTACAGGGGGCTGGGGCCAACGTCCTGACTTTC. Its translation is CASSVQGAGANVLTF.

The V gene is TRBV19, the J gene TRBJ2-1; 16 bases fit TRBD2. Per the germline V gene, CDR1 is LNHDA and CDR2 is SQIVND (reference sequence). The CDR3 totals 21 residues. J lost 0 bases, V lost 5 bases, and 13 bases had no gene match. The CDR3 sequence: CASSLNGPGTSGGASYNEQFF. CDR3 DNA sequence: TGTGCCAGTAGTCTCAACGGTCCCGGGACTAGCGGGGGGGCCTCCTACAATGAGCAGTTCTTC.

V usage is TRBV4-2 and J usage is TRBJ2-5; TRBD2 might be the D (6 bases). This CDR3 has 14 amino acids. With 3 bases removed from V and 10 bases from J, the gap between germline ends came to 18 bases. From germline, CDR1 is LGHNA and CDR2 YNFKEQ. The CDR3 sequence is CASSHIRDRGDQYF. CDR3 nucleotide sequence: TGTGCCAGCAGCCATATCCGGGACCGCGGGGACCAGTACTTC.

This clone was recorded a few times. This chain links TRBV6-2 or TRBV6-3 with TRBJ2-5; D is perhaps TRBD1 (5 bases). This CDR3 is 15 amino acids long. Between the trimmed V and J ends, which lost 5 bases and 3 bases, there was a span of 16 bases. In germline, CDR1 is MNHEY, CDR2 SVGEGT. CDR3 protein: CASSGAANMEETQYF. CDR3 DNA: TGTGCCAGCAGTGGGGCCGCGAATATGGAAGAGACCCAGTACTTC.

CDR3 sequence: CASRPQGGYGYTF. DNA for the CDR3: TGTGCCAGTAGGCCGCAGGGAGGCTATGGCTACACCTTC. V gene TRBV19 combines with J gene TRBJ1-2, with D perhaps TRBD1 (5 bases). In germline, CDR1 is LNHDA, CDR2 SQIVND (reference sequence). The CDR3 is made up of 13 amino acids. V was trimmed by 6 bases and J by 4 bases, leaving 12 bases between them.

The J gene is TRBJ1-2, the V gene TRBV18, with TRBD1 matching 8 bases. Germline V lookup: CDR1 KGHSH, CDR2 LQKENI. The CDR3 has 16 amino acids. Unmatched junction bases numbered 11, after V lost 1 base and J lost 7 bases. CDR3 sequence reads: CASSPQSGRGRVGYTF. DNA for the CDR3: TGTGCCAGCTCACCACAGTCGGGCAGGGGGCGCGTTGGCTACACCTTC.

The chain employs TRBV5-1 and TRBJ2-2; D not resolved. CDR3 size: 16 residues. Trimming cost V 2 bases and J 1 base, with 12 bases left between them. Germline CDR1 is SGHRS and CDR2 is YFSETQ. CDR3: CASSLPGRGNTGELFF. The CDR3 bases are TGCGCCAGCAGCTTACCTGGGCGTGGGAACACCGGGGAGCTGTTTTTT.